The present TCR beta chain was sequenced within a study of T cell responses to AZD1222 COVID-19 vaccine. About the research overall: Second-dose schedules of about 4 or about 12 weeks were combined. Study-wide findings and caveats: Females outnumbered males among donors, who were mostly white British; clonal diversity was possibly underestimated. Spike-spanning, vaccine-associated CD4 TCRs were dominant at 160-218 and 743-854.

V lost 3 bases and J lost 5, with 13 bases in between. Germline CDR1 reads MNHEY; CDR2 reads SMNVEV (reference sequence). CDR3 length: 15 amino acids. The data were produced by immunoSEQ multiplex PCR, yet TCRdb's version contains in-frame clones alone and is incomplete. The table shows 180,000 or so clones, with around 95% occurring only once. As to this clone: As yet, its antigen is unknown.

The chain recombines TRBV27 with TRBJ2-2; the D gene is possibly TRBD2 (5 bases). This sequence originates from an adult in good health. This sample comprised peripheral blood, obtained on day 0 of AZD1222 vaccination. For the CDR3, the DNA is TGTGCCAGCAGTTTGCGGAGCAGAGGGACCGGGGAGCTGTTTTTT. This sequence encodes CASSLRSRGTGELFF.